The clone carrying this T cell receptor (beta chain) has only one observation. The antigen remains undetermined. This entry is derived from a study of OX40 agonist ivuxolimab in advanced cancers. The overall study: Of mixed ages from 23 to 79 and averaging roughly 66 years, the group was around 78% male. Enrollees could have had prior anti-PD-1, anti-PD-L1 or anti-CTLA-4 therapy, which 40% had received. Regarding the study as a whole: Partly responding patients at 0.1-3.0 mg/kg showed some of the smallest clonal expansion. Circulating CD4+ and CD8+ T cells showed clonal expansion by week 6 at 0.1 to 3.0 mg/kg.

Assay: immunoSEQ multiplex PCR; the TCRdb copy retains only in-frame clones and omits some. The sample consists of fewer than 95,000 clones, about 93% of them appearing once. Germline V gene sequence: CDR1 SGHNT, CDR2 YENEEA. V dropped 5 bases and J dropped 0 bases, with 14 bases sitting between them. The CDR3 contains 15 residues. This receptor was obtained from an adult with an advanced solid tumor such as melanoma, head and neck, liver or kidney cancer. Sequenced material: CD4+ or CD8+ T cells sorted from blood, taken in a trial of the OX40 agonist ivuxolimab. The chain carries TRBV11-3 and TRBJ2-7; the D is unclear. The CDR3 nucleotides read TGTGCCAGCAGCCGGACGTACGAGAGCTCCTACGAGCAGTACTTC. Protein sequence: CASSRTYESSYEQYF.